Reported below is one T cell receptor (beta chain). Antigen specificity is unknown. The data are from a study of CD8 T cells in ankylosing spondylitis. General observations from the study: Ankylosing spondylitis blood seemed to carry a telltale TCR beta motif made of under 10 highly homologous variants. Reactive arthritis synovial fluid and blood were previously reported to contain some motif variants. Disease-linked clones were reportedly significantly enriched in matched ankylosing spondylitis synovial fluid.

Quantitative barcoded 5'-RACE was used to prepare TCR beta libraries. Using its own MiXCR run on the 5' RACE reads, TCRdb lists one record per CDR3 protein. The table has around 220,000 distinct CDR3 sequences, 15% to 20% seen once. Germline values: CDR1 LNHDA, CDR2 SQIVND (reference sequence). The germline V and J ends were trimmed by 0 bases and 2 bases, with 15 bases remaining between them. This CDR3 has 17 amino acids. The chain recombines TRBV19 with TRBJ2-3; the D gene is possibly TRBD2 (6 bases). Sample: blood, either unsorted or a sorted T cell fraction (not recorded which). The source of this sequence is a male donor with ankylosing spondylitis. CDR3 bases: TGTGCCAGTAGTATAGACCCGGGACTTGAAGACACAGATACGCAGTATTTT. Its protein product is CASSIDPGLEDTDTQYF.